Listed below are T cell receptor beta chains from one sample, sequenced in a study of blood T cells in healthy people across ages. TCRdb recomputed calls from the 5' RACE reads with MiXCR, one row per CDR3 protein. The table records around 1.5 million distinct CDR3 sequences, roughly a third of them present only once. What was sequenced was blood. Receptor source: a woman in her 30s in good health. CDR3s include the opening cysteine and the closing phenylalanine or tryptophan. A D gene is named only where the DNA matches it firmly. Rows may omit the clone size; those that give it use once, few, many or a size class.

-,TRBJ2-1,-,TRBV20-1,TGCAGTGCTCCTGGGCGGGGTTACAATGAGCAGTTCTTC,CSAPGRGYNEQFF
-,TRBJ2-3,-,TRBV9,TGTGCCAGCAGCCCCTCCGGGACTGGAAGCACAGATACGCAGTATTTT,CASSPSGTGSTDTQYF
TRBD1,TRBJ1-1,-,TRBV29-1,TGCAGCGTTGGAGGACAGGCGCCGCTAGGGAACACTGAAGCTTTCTTT,CSVGGQAPLGNTEAFF
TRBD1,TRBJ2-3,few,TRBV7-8,TGTGCCAGCAGCTTAGAGGGACAGGCCCTCACAGATACGCAGTATTTT,CASSLEGQALTDTQYF
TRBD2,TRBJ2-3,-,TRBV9,TGTGCCAGCAGCGTAGCTACGGCGGGGGGGCAAGATACGCAGTATTTT,CASSVATAGGQDTQYF
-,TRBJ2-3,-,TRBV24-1,TGTGCCACCAGTGATAAGGGGGGGCGGACAGATACGCAGTATTTT,CATSDKGGRTDTQYF
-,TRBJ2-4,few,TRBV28,TGTGCCAGCAGTTTGGAGGGGGAGTCAGCCAAAAACATTCAGTACTTC,CASSLEGESAKNIQYF
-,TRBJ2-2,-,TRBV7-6,TGTGCCAGCAGCTTAGACCTCAGGGGGGAGCTGTTTTTT,CASSLDLRGELFF
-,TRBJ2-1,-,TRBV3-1,TGTGCCAGCGTAAGGGCTAACGGCGACAATGAGCAGTTCTTC,CASVRANGDNEQFF
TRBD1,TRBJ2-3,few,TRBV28,TGTGCCAGCAGTTTTGACCGGGACAGGGATCCCACTACGCAGTATTTT,CASSFDRDRDPTTQYF
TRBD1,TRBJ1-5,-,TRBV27,TGTGCCAGCAGACCGGACAGGGTGCAGCCCCAGCATTTT,CASRPDRVQPQHF
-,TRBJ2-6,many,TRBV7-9,TGTGCCCTAAGCTCTGGGGCCAACGTCCTGACTTTC,CALSSGANVLTF
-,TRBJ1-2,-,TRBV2,TGTGCCAGCAGTGAGACAGATCCAAACTATGGCTACACCTTC,CASSETDPNYGYTF
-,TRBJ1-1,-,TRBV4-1,TGCGCCAGCAGCCTAGGGTCCGCTGAAGCTTTCTTT,CASSLGSAEAFF
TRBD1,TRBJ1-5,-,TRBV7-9,TGTGCCAGCAGCTTAGCGGGGACAGGGAAAAGGGATCAGCCCCAGCATTTT,CASSLAGTGKRDQPQHF
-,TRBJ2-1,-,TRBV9,TGTGCCAGCAGCTCCCCGGCGGTAGCGGAGGGCTCCTACAATGAGCAGTTCTTC,CASSSPAVAEGSYNEQFF
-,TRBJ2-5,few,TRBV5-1,TGCGCCAGCAGCTTCTCCGGATCGGGGTCGAGCGAGACCCAGTACTTC,CASSFSGSGSSETQYF
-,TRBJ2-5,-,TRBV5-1,TGCGCCAGCAGCTTGGCCAGCGTCCAAGAGACCCAGTACTTC,CASSLASVQETQYF
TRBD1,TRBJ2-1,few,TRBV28,TGTGCCAGCAGTTTACGTCGAGGGGGCGCGGAGGAGCAGTTCTTC,CASSLRRGGAEEQFF
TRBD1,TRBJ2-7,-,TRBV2,TGTGCCAGCAACCGGGACAGGGCTGATTACGAGCAGTACTTC,CASNRDRADYEQYF
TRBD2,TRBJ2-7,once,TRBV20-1,TGCAGTGCTTCACTAGCGACTCTCGCCTGCGAGCAGTACTTC,CSASLATLACEQYF
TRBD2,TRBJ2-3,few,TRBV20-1,TGCAGTGCTAGTGGCGGGGAGGGAGATACGCAGTATTTT,CSASGGEGDTQYF
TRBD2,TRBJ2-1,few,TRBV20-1,TGCAGTGCTCCCGGGACTAGCGGGAGGGCCGCCTACAATGAGCAGTTCTTC,CSAPGTSGRAAYNEQFF